These T cell receptor beta chains were read from a single sample in a study of blood T cell repertoires in COVID-19. The table came from immunoSEQ multiplex PCR; TCRdb's copy has only in-frame clones and leaves some out. The sample holds about 160,000 clones, less than 85% seen once. The sequenced sample consisted of peripheral blood. These receptors came from a woman between 40 and 55 years old with COVID-19, enrolled during active disease. Each CDR3 is given with its conserved first and last residue. D genes are given only for firm matches. Where a row states a size, it is once, few, many or the class of an expanded clone; other rows omit it.

V,length,J,size,D,DNA,CDR3
TRBV28,16,TRBJ2-4,-,-,TGTGCCAGCAGTTTACTTGCGGGTTCAGCCAAAAACATTCAGTACTTC,CASSLLAGSAKNIQYF
TRBV27,16,TRBJ2-5,-,-,TGTGCCAGCAGTTTGGGTGTGACAGAAAGCCAAGAGACCCAGTACTTC,CASSLGVTESQETQYF
TRBV24-1,15,TRBJ1-2,-,-,TGTGCCACCAGTGACCCAACTGGACACCACTATGGCTACACCTTC,CATSDPTGHHYGYTF
TRBV9,15,TRBJ2-1,-,TRBD2,TGTGCCAGCAGCGTTAGCGGGAGCTCCTACAATGAGCAGTTCTTC,CASSVSGSSYNEQFF
TRBV7-9,15,TRBJ2-5,-,TRBD2,TGTGCCAGCAGCTTTGCTAGCGGGGGACTAGAGACCCAGTACTTC,CASSFASGGLETQYF
TRBV2,13,TRBJ1-1,-,-,TGTGCCAGCTCCAACGGGAGGAACACTGAAGCTTTCTTT,CASSNGRNTEAFF
TRBV7-2,17,TRBJ1-4,-,TRBD1,TGTGCCAGCAGCTTAGGGGCGGCAGGGGGACTTAATGAAAAACTGTTTTTT,CASSLGAAGGLNEKLFF
TRBV7-6,13,TRBJ1-5,once,-,TGTGCCAGCAGCTCCCAACAGAATCAGCCCCAGCATTTT,CASSSQQNQPQHF
TRBV7-8,15,TRBJ2-2,-,TRBD2,TGTGCCAGCAGCCCAAGCGGGAGTAAGACCGGGGAGCTGTTTTTT,CASSPSGSKTGELFF
TRBV18,13,TRBJ1-2,-,-,TGTGCCAGCTCACCAAACAGTGCTTATGGCTACACCTTC,CASSPNSAYGYTF
TRBV5-6,16,TRBJ1-2,-,-,TGTGCCAGCAGCTTGGAAGGGGGTCGGGCAGTCTATGGCTACACCTTC,CASSLEGGRAVYGYTF
TRBV10-3,15,TRBJ1-1,-,-,TGTGCCATCAGAGATAGGGGCCCAGGAAACACTGAAGCTTTCTTT,CAIRDRGPGNTEAFF
TRBV18,15,TRBJ1-1,once,-,TGTGCCAGCTCACCCGGTTATCCTATCTCCGCTGAAGCTTTCTTT,CASSPGYPISAEAFF
TRBV6-4,13,TRBJ1-1,-,TRBD1,TGTGCCAGCAGCGGACAGGGGGCAGCTGAAGCTTTCTTT,CASSGQGAAEAFF
TRBV18,13,TRBJ1-4,-,TRBD1,TGTGCCAGCTCACGGGACAGAAAGGAAAAACTGTTTTTT,CASSRDRKEKLFF
TRBV2,15,TRBJ1-6,-,-,TGTGCCAGCCTAGCTGAGGGGGTCCCGGGGTCACCCCTCCACTTT,CASLAEGVPGSPLHF
TRBV15,15,TRBJ2-5,-,TRBD1,TGTGCCACCAGCATACAGGGGAATAAGCAAGAGACCCAGTACTTC,CATSIQGNKQETQYF
TRBV3-1/TRBV3-2,10,TRBJ2-5,-,-,TGTGCCAGCGGAGAGGAGACCCAGTACTTC,CASGEETQYF
TRBV18,13,TRBJ2-2,-,-,TGTGCCAGCTCAGGACAGAACACCGGGGAGCTGTTTTTT,CASSGQNTGELFF
TRBV3-1/TRBV3-2,15,TRBJ2-4,-,-,TGTGCCAGCAGCCCCTGGACTGTAGCCAAAAACATTCAGTACTTC,CASSPWTVAKNIQYF
TRBV9,14,TRBJ1-3,many,-,TGTGCCAGCAGCCCAACCACAGGGGGAAACACCATATATTTT,CASSPTTGGNTIYF
TRBV5-8,14,TRBJ1-1,-,-,TGTGCCAGCAGCCTACAGACACTGAACACTGAAGCTTTCTTT,CASSLQTLNTEAFF
TRBV6-1,16,TRBJ2-2,many,-,TGTGCCAGCAGTGAAGTAGGAGGGTACGGCACCGGGGAGCTGTTTTTT,CASSEVGGYGTGELFF
TRBV28,15,TRBJ2-7,-,-,TGTGCCAGCAGCCCCCGGCGGATGGCCTCCTACGAGCAGTACTTC,CASSPRRMASYEQYF
TRBV27,13,TRBJ2-5,-,TRBD1,TGTGCCAGCAGTATTACAGGGGTAGAGACCCAGTACTTC,CASSITGVETQYF
TRBV10-3,13,TRBJ1-2,-,-,TGTGCCACCAAGCCAGGGTCCGGCTATGGCTACACCTTC,CATKPGSGYGYTF
TRBV19,15,TRBJ2-7,-,-,TGTGCCAGTAGTCATCGGGACACCCGCGGATACGAGCAGTACTTC,CASSHRDTRGYEQYF
TRBV5-1,20,TRBJ1-2,-,-,TGCGCCAGCAGCTTGGGGTCCCGGACAGACTCGACTCGTAAACTGGGAGGCTACACCTTC,CASSLGSRTDSTRKLGGYTF
TRBV7-3,15,TRBJ2-1,-,TRBD2,TGTGCCAGCAGCTCACAGCGGGGGGGATACAATGAGCAGTTCTTC,CASSSQRGGYNEQFF
TRBV7-8,15,TRBJ1-2,-,-,TGTGCCAGCAGCCCGGAGGGTCAGGCGGCAGCCGGCTACACCTTC,CASSPEGQAAAGYTF
TRBV6-1,16,TRBJ1-6,-,TRBD1,TGTGCCAGCAGTGATCCAGACAGGGTACACAATTCACCCCTCCACTTT,CASSDPDRVHNSPLHF
TRBV4-1,19,TRBJ2-2,few,-,TGCGCCAGCAGCCAACCCGCTCTGACACGGATCGCGAACACCGGGGAGCTGTTTTTT,CASSQPALTRIANTGELFF
TRBV3-1/TRBV3-2,13,TRBJ1-2,-,-,TGTGCCAGCAGCCAATGGGGCCAACTCGGCTACACCTTC,CASSQWGQLGYTF
TRBV6-6,13,TRBJ2-1,-,TRBD2,TGTGCCAGTACGACTAGCGGGTACAATGAGCAGTTCTTC,CASTTSGYNEQFF
TRBV5-6,16,TRBJ2-1,-,TRBD2,TGTGCCAGCAGCCAAGAACTAGCGGGAGGACTGAATGAGCAGTTCTTC,CASSQELAGGLNEQFF
TRBV3-1/TRBV3-2,16,TRBJ1-6,-,-,TGTGCCAGCAGCCAAGTAAGCCGACAGTCTAATTCACCCCTCCACTTT,CASSQVSRQSNSPLHF
TRBV14,16,TRBJ2-7,-,-,TGTGCCAGCAGCCAAGAAGGTTGGGGTAGGACAGACGAGCAGTACTTC,CASSQEGWGRTDEQYF
TRBV5-6,16,TRBJ2-3,-,TRBD1,TGTGCCAGCAGCCCAGGGACAGGGAGGTGGGGGGATACGCAGTATTTT,CASSPGTGRWGDTQYF
TRBV7-9,14,TRBJ1-1,medium-sized,-,TGTGCCAGCAGCTTAGCACGGACAGATTTGCTAGCTTTCTTT,CASSLARTDLLAFF
TRBV27,16,TRBJ2-1,-,TRBD2,TGTGCCAGCAGTACCAGACTAGCGGGTCCCTACAATGAGCAGTTCTTC,CASSTRLAGPYNEQFF
TRBV30,17,TRBJ2-5,-,TRBD2,TGTGCCTGGAGCCCAGGGTGGGGCGGGGGGCAGGGAGAGACCCAGTACTTC,CAWSPGWGGGQGETQYF
TRBV6-5,13,TRBJ1-2,-,-,TGTGCCAGCAGTCCCAGGGAAACAAATGGCTACACCTTC,CASSPRETNGYTF
TRBV9,14,TRBJ1-6,-,-,TGTGCCAGCAGCGTCGGGGGGAAAAATTCACCCCTCCACTTT,CASSVGGKNSPLHF
TRBV19,13,TRBJ2-1,-,TRBD1,TGTGCCAGTAGTATAGACGGGACAGGGATGGGCTTCTTC,CASSIDGTGMGFF
TRBV6-1,11,TRBJ2-4,-,TRBD1,TGTGCCAGCAGTGAAGCGGGACAGGGTTTGTTC,CASSEAGQGLF
TRBV18,13,TRBJ2-5,-,-,TGTGCCAGCTCACTGGACAGTAGGGAGACCCAGTACTTC,CASSLDSRETQYF
TRBV9,14,TRBJ1-2,-,-,TGTGCCAGCAGCGTAGACGGGACAAACTATGGCTACACCTTC,CASSVDGTNYGYTF
TRBV7-8,16,TRBJ1-5,-,TRBD1,TGTGCCAGCAGCTCCCTCAACCGACAGGGGAATCAGCCCCAGCATTTT,CASSSLNRQGNQPQHF
TRBV7-3,13,TRBJ2-3,-,-,TGTGCCAGCAGCCCCGTGGCCACAGATACGCAGTATTTT,CASSPVATDTQYF
TRBV27,15,TRBJ2-5,few,-,TGTGCCAGCAGTCTCTTGAGGACGGGAAGGGAGACCCAGTACTTC,CASSLLRTGRETQYF
TRBV5-1,17,TRBJ2-5,-,TRBD2,TGCGCCAGCAGCCCTCAGGGGCTAGCGGGAGACCAAGAGACCCAGTACTTC,CASSPQGLAGDQETQYF
TRBV30,13,TRBJ2-5,-,TRBD2,TGTGCCTGGAGCCCAGCGGGAGAGGAGACCCAGTACTTC,CAWSPAGEETQYF
TRBV6-5,15,TRBJ1-2,many,TRBD1,TGTGCCAGCAGTTATCAGGGGACAGGGGGCTTGGGCTACACCTTC,CASSYQGTGGLGYTF
TRBV2,14,TRBJ1-2,-,-,TGTGCCAGCAGCTTTCAGGGTTTTAACTATGGCTACACCTTC,CASSFQGFNYGYTF
TRBV7-9,12,TRBJ2-7,-,-,TGTGCCAGCAGCTTCGAGGAGTACGAGCAGTACTTC,CASSFEEYEQYF